These T cell receptor beta chains were read from a single sample in a study of blood T cell repertoires in COVID-19. The data were produced by immunoSEQ multiplex PCR, yet TCRdb's version contains in-frame clones alone and is incomplete. The table has a few hundred thousand clones, 80% to 90% seen once. The sample taken for sequencing was peripheral blood. The receptors stem from a man aged 45 to 65 who had recovered from COVID-19. CDR3s include the opening cysteine and the closing phenylalanine or tryptophan. Each record gives: J gene, clone size, D gene, V gene, CDR3 protein, CDR3 DNA. The D gene is left open where the match is weak. Not all rows give a size; the values are once, few, many and, for expanded clones, a class.

TRBJ2-7	-	TRBD1	TRBV24-1	CATSATGEKYEQYF	TGTGCCACCAGTGCCACAGGGGAGAAATACGAGCAGTACTTC
TRBJ2-2	many	-	TRBV2	CASSDLPWTSNTGELFF	TGTGCCAGCAGTGATTTGCCCTGGACTTCGAACACCGGGGAGCTGTTTTTT
TRBJ1-1	-	-	TRBV28	CASNSPRGMNTEAFF	TGTGCCAGCAATTCCCCGAGAGGCATGAACACTGAAGCTTTCTTT
TRBJ1-2	-	-	TRBV27	CASSLSGRGRFALNYGYTF	TGTGCCAGCAGTTTATCAGGTCGCGGCCGTTTTGCCCTTAACTATGGCTACACCTTC
TRBJ1-5	-	TRBD1	TRBV9	CASSDRPDRAGNQPQHF	TGTGCCAGCAGCGACCGACCGGACAGGGCTGGCAATCAGCCCCAGCATTTT
TRBJ2-7	-	TRBD2	TRBV3-1/TRBV3-2	CASSGGWGEGLYEQYF	TGTGCCAGCAGCGGAGGATGGGGGGAGGGCCTCTACGAGCAGTACTTC
TRBJ1-5	few	TRBD1	TRBV30	CAWSWGGGQGLSQPQHF	TGTGCCTGGAGTTGGGGAGGGGGACAGGGTTTATCCCAGCCCCAGCATTTT
TRBJ2-4	-	TRBD2	TRBV14	CASSQEGAGQNIQYF	TGTGCCAGCAGCCAAGAAGGAGCGGGGCAAAACATTCAGTACTTC
TRBJ1-2	-	-	TRBV6-5	CASRTAPDGGGYTF	TGTGCCAGCAGGACAGCACCTGACGGGGGGGGCTACACCTTC
TRBJ2-1	once	-	TRBV3-1/TRBV3-2	CASSRTNQMYNEQFF	TGTGCCAGCAGCCGGACTAACCAAATGTACAATGAGCAGTTCTTC
TRBJ2-1	-	TRBD2	TRBV29-1	CSVYGTSGYNEQFF	TGCAGCGTTTATGGGACTAGCGGATACAATGAGCAGTTCTTC
TRBJ1-2	-	-	TRBV3-1/TRBV3-2	CASSLHRSTNYGYTF	TGTGCCAGCAGCCTACACAGGTCTACTAACTATGGCTACACCTTC
TRBJ1-1	-	-	TRBV19	CASNGGSSTNTEAFF	TGTGCCAGTAACGGGGGTTCAAGCACGAACACTGAAGCTTTCTTT
TRBJ2-5	-	-	TRBV15	CATSRVGRGPETQYF	TGTGCCACCAGCAGAGTTGGGCGGGGGCCCGAGACCCAGTACTTC
TRBJ1-3	-	-	TRBV25-1	CASSDPTGVSGNTIYF	TGTGCCAGCAGTGACCCCACAGGCGTCTCTGGAAACACCATATATTTT
TRBJ1-1	-	-	TRBV13	CASSLGRGNTEAFF	TGTGCCAGCAGCTTAGGGCGGGGGAACACTGAAGCTTTCTTT
TRBJ2-2	-	-	TRBV6-6	CASSLTGGELFF	TGTGCCAGCAGTTTAACGGGCGGGGAGCTGTTTTTT
TRBJ1-5	-	-	TRBV28	CASSPNRAASGQPQHF	TGTGCCAGCAGTCCTAACAGGGCTGCGTCTGGTCAACCCCAGCATTTT
TRBJ1-5	-	-	TRBV6-2/TRBV6-3	CASSPGGSNQPQHF	TGTGCCAGCAGTCCCGGCGGAAGCAATCAGCCCCAGCATTTT
TRBJ2-7	-	TRBD2	TRBV6-5	CASSYGLAGYEQYF	TGTGCCAGCAGTTACGGGCTAGCGGGCTACGAGCAGTACTTC
TRBJ2-5	-	TRBD1	TRBV5-4	CASSPRTGSETQYF	TGTGCCAGCAGCCCCAGGACAGGGTCTGAGACCCAGTACTTC
TRBJ2-2	few	TRBD1	TRBV4-1	CASSRDSDTGELFF	TGCGCCAGCAGCCGGGACAGTGACACCGGGGAGCTGTTTTTT
TRBJ2-3	-	-	TRBV5-4	CASTSGGAGFDTQYF	TGTGCCAGCACCTCTGGCGGGGCGGGGTTTGATACGCAGTATTTT
TRBJ2-1	few	-	TRBV7-8	CASRLYNEQFF	TGTGCCAGCCGGTTATACAATGAGCAGTTCTTC
TRBJ2-7	once	TRBD2	TRBV19	CASTSAGGGSYEQYF	TGTGCCAGTACCTCGGCGGGAGGGGGGTCCTACGAGCAGTACTTC
TRBJ2-4	-	-	TRBV2	CASEEGLAKNIQYF	TGTGCCAGCGAGGAGGGACTAGCCAAAAACATTCAGTACTTC
TRBJ2-1	-	TRBD2	TRBV28	CASSQLVAGGYNEQFF	TGTGCCAGCAGTCAATTGGTAGCGGGAGGGTACAATGAGCAGTTCTTC
TRBJ1-5	-	-	TRBV19	CASSMAGLYNQPQHF	TGTGCCAGTAGTATGGCAGGGCTCTACAATCAGCCCCAGCATTTT
TRBJ1-5	-	-	TRBV5-8	CASSLVATARPNQPQHF	TGTGCCAGCAGCTTGGTTGCGACAGCCAGACCCAATCAGCCCCAGCATTTT
TRBJ1-2	-	-	TRBV10-3	CAISGDPSGNDYGYTF	TGTGCCATCAGTGGAGATCCGTCGGGAAACGACTATGGCTACACCTTC
TRBJ2-5	-	-	TRBV12-3/TRBV12-4	CASSKKETQYF	TGTGCCAGCAGCAAAAAAGAGACCCAGTACTTC
TRBJ2-2	-	-	TRBV28	CASSSNSPNTGELFF	TGTGCCAGCAGTTCGAACTCACCCAACACCGGGGAGCTGTTTTTT
TRBJ2-1	-	-	TRBV29-1	CSVEGRGYNEQFF	TGCAGCGTTGAAGGCAGGGGCTACAATGAGCAGTTCTTC
TRBJ2-2	-	-	TRBV19	CASSIIYRGGELFF	TGTGCCAGTAGTATAATCTATCGGGGCGGGGAGCTGTTTTTT
TRBJ2-7	-	-	TRBV4-1	CASSQGGLRDYEQYF	TGCGCCAGCAGCCAAGGCGGTTTGCGGGACTACGAGCAGTACTTC
TRBJ2-7	once	TRBD2	TRBV7-2	CASSRWTSGSPYEQYF	TGTGCCAGCAGCCGGTGGACTAGCGGGAGTCCCTACGAGCAGTACTTC
TRBJ2-5	-	-	TRBV6-6	CASSYENIQYF	TGTGCCAGCAGTTACGAGAATATTCAGTACTTC
TRBJ2-5	-	TRBD2	TRBV7-2	CASSFDGTSGNLAQYF	TGTGCCAGCAGTTTTGATGGGACTAGCGGGAATCTAGCCCAGTACTTC
TRBJ1-2	-	TRBD1	TRBV11-2	CASSLTGQGERGYTF	TGTGCCAGCAGCCTCACGGGACAGGGAGAGCGGGGCTACACCTTC
TRBJ2-1	-	-	TRBV11-2	CASSLLVGGYNEQFF	TGTGCCAGCAGCTTACTGGTAGGGGGCTACAATGAGCAGTTCTTC
TRBJ2-5	-	-	TRBV28	CASSLYGGLETQYF	TGTGCCAGCAGTTTATACGGGGGTCTAGAGACCCAGTACTTC
TRBJ1-2	-	TRBD1	TRBV11-2	CASSLGTGGYGYTF	TGTGCCAGCAGCTTAGGTACAGGGGGCTATGGCTACACCTTC